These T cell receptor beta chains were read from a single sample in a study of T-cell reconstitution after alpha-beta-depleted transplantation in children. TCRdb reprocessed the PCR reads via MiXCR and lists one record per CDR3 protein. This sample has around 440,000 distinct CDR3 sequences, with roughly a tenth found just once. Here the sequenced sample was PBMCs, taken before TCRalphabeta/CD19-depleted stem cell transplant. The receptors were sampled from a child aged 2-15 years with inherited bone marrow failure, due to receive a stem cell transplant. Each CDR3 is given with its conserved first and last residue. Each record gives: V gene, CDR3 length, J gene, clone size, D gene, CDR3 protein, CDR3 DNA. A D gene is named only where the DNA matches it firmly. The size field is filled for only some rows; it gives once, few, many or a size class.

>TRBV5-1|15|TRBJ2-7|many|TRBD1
CASSPRDRASYEQYF
TGCGCCAGCAGCCCCAGGGACAGGGCCTCCTACGAGCAGTACTTC
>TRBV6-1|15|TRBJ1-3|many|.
CASSPTAYSGNTIYF
TGTGCCAGCAGTCCCACAGCGTACTCTGGAAACACCATATATTTT
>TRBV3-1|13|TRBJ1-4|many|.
CASSQHSVGRLFF
TGTGCCAGCAGCCAACACAGTGTCGGGCGACTGTTTTTT
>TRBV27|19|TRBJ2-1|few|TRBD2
CASSLLPPSPTSGHNEQFF
TGTGCCAGCAGTTTATTACCCCCCTCCCCCACTAGCGGGCACAATGAGCAGTTCTTC
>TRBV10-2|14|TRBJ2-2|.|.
CASRGTPRTGELFF
TGCGCCAGCAGAGGGACCCCGAGGACCGGGGAGCTGTTTTTT
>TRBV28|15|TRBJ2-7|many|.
CASSLYQRRVYEQYF
TGTGCCAGCAGTTTATACCAGCGGAGGGTCTACGAGCAGTACTTC
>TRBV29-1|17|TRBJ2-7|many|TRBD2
CSVVGSTGTRHSYEQYF
TGCAGCGTTGTAGGTTCAACCGGGACTAGACATTCCTACGAGCAGTACTTC
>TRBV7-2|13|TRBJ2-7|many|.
CASVPAAAYEQYF
TGTGCCAGCGTTCCAGCGGCGGCCTACGAGCAGTACTTC
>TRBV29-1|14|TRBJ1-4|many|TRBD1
CSVTTGTANEKLFF
TGCAGCGTTACGACAGGGACGGCTAATGAAAAACTGTTTTTT
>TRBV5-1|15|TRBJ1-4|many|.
CASSREGGTNEKLFF
TGCGCCAGCAGCCGCGAGGGGGGCACTAATGAAAAACTGTTTTTT
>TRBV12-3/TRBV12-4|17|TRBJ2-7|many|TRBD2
CASSFVGGLAGVREQYF
TGTGCCAGCAGTTTCGTAGGAGGACTAGCGGGAGTCCGCGAGCAGTACTTC
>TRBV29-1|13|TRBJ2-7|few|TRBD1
CSVGQGPSYEQYF
TGCAGCGTGGGACAGGGCCCCTCCTACGAGCAGTACTTC
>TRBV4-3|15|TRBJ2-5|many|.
CASSQTGPNRETQYF
TGCGCCAGCAGCCAAACGGGACCGAACAGGGAGACCCAGTACTTC
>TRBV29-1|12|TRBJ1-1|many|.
CSSRGVGTEAFF
TGCAGTTCCCGGGGGGTGGGCACTGAAGCTTTCTTT
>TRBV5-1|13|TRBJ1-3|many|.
CASSADSGNTIYF
TGCGCCAGCAGCGCCGACAGTGGAAACACCATATATTTT
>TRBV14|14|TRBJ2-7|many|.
CASSHYGTYDEQYF
TGTGCCAGCAGCCACTACGGGACGTACGACGAGCAGTACTTC
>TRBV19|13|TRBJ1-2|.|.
CASFSDSNYGYTF
TGTGCCAGTTTTTCAGACAGTAACTATGGCTACACCTTC
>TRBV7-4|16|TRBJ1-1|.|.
CASSLGSDPVGTEAFF
TGTGCCAGCAGCTTAGGGTCAGACCCCGTGGGCACTGAAGCTTTCTTT
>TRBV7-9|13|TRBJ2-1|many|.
CASSLVLYNEQFF
TGTGCCAGCAGCTTAGTCCTATACAATGAGCAGTTCTTC
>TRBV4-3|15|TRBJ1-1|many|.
CASSQDVSGGTEAFF
TGCGCCAGCAGCCAAGATGTTTCGGGGGGCACTGAAGCTTTCTTT
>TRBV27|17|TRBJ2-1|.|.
CASSLGQGWGSYNEQFF
TGTGCCAGCAGTTTAGGGCAGGGCTGGGGCTCCTACAATGAGCAGTTCTTC
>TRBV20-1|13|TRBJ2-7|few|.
CSARDPSRYEQYF
TGCAGTGCTAGAGATCCGTCCCGCTACGAGCAGTACTTC
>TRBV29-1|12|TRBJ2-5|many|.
CSVHRSQETQYF
TGCAGCGTTCATCGGTCACAAGAGACCCAGTACTTC
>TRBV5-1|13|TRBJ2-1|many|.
CASSLHGNNEQFF
TGCGCCAGCAGCTTGCACGGAAACAATGAGCAGTTCTTC
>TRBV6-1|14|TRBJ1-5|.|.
CASSDRGWEQPQHF
TGTGCCAGCAGTGACAGGGGATGGGAGCAGCCCCAGCATTTT
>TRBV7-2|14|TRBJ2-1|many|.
CASSPGGNYNEQFF
TGTGCCAGCAGCCCTGGCGGGAATTACAATGAGCAGTTCTTC
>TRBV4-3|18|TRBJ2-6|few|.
CASSQDSIGLSGANVLTF
TGCGCCAGCAGCCAAGATAGTATTGGCCTTTCAGGGGCCAACGTCCTGACTTTC
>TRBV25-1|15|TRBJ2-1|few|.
CASSDPGRPYNEQFF
TGTGCCAGCAGTGACCCAGGCAGGCCATACAATGAGCAGTTCTTC
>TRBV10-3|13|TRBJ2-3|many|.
CAIFGGGADTQYF
TGTGCCATTTTTGGAGGGGGCGCAGATACGCAGTATTTT
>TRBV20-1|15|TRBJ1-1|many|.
CSARDWGGSDTEAFF
TGCAGTGCTAGAGATTGGGGGGGCTCGGACACTGAAGCTTTCTTT
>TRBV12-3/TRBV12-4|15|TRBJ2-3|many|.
CASSLVGSSTDTQYF
TGTGCCAGCAGTTTAGTGGGGTCTAGCACAGATACGCAGTATTTT
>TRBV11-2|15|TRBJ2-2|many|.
CASSSSFRGTGELFF
TGTGCCAGCAGCTCGAGTTTTCGCGGCACCGGGGAGCTGTTTTTT
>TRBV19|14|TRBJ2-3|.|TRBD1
CASSIRTGAYPQYF
TGTGCCAGTAGTATACGGACAGGGGCATATCCGCAGTATTTT
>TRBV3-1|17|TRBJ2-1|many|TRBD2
CASSQDMTSGELNEQFF
TGTGCCAGCAGCCAAGATATGACTAGCGGGGAGCTCAATGAGCAGTTCTTC
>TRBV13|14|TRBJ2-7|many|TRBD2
CASTKREGPGEQYF
TGTGCCAGCACCAAGCGGGAGGGCCCTGGCGAGCAGTACTTC
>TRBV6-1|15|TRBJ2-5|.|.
CASSPSAGLQETQYF
TGTGCCAGCAGCCCCTCAGCAGGTTTACAAGAGACCCAGTACTTC
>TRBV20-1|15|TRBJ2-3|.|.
CSTGLVCFGPDTQYF
TGCAGTACGGGCCTGGTCTGTTTCGGTCCAGATACGCAGTATTTT
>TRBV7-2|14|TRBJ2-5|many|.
CASSFLRAAETQYF
TGTGCCAGCAGCTTCCTTAGGGCGGCAGAGACCCAGTACTTC
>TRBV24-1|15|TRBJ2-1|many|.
CATSDRTSSYNEQFF
TGTGCCACCAGTGATAGGACGAGCTCCTACAATGAGCAGTTCTTC
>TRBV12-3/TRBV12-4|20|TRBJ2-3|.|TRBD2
CASSSSPGLAGGGSGDTQYF
TGTGCCAGCAGTTCAAGTCCCGGACTAGCGGGAGGCGGGAGTGGAGATACGCAGTATTTT
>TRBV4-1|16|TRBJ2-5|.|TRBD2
CASSHGELAGRETQYF
TGCGCCAGCAGCCATGGAGAACTAGCGGGACGAGAGACCCAGTACTTC
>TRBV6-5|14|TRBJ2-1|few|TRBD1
CASIYRGLYNEQFF
TGTGCCAGCATTTACAGGGGCCTCTACAATGAGCAGTTCTTC
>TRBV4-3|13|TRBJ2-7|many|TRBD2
CASSLGLADEQYF
TGCGCCAGCAGCCTGGGACTAGCGGACGAGCAGTACTTC
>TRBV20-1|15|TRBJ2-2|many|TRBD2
CSARTSGRWTGELFF
TGCAGTGCTAGAACTAGCGGGAGGTGGACCGGGGAGCTGTTTTTT
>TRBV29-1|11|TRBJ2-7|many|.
CSAGDTYEQYF
TGCAGCGCGGGGGACACCTACGAGCAGTACTTC
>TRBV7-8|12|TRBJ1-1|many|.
CASSVDWGVAFF
TGTGCCAGCAGCGTGGACTGGGGGGTGGCTTTCTTT